The rows below give T cell receptor beta chains drawn from one sample of a study of healthy donors' naive CD4 and CD8 T cells. Each CDR3 protein is one row after TCRdb ran MiXCR on the reads. The sample lists about 180,000 distinct CDR3 sequences; about four fifths were seen once. The sample comprised naive CD4+ and CD8+ T cells sorted from blood, pooled from several donors. The source is a pool of human donors in good health; the sample pools cells from several healthy donors. Both conserved end residues are trimmed from each CDR3.

V	J	CDR3
TRBV19	TRBJ1-1	ASSIRRDRGLNTEAF
TRBV6-5	TRBJ1-1	ASSFSDFNTEAF
TRBV29-1	TRBJ2-1	SVHRGPYNEQF
TRBV5-1	TRBJ2-1	ASSLADRGSYNEQF
TRBV27	TRBJ2-1	ASSPLWTSSSGSPLDEQF
TRBV29-1	TRBJ2-5	SATFPREETQY
TRBV18	TRBJ2-4	ASSPPGALTKNIQY
TRBV29-1	TRBJ2-6	SVEEWRGLGGANVLT
TRBV30	TRBJ2-7	AWALSYEQY
TRBV6-5	TRBJ2-7	ASSPPSGVYEQY
TRBV6-2/TRBV6-3	TRBJ2-3	ASSYSTVPDTQY
TRBV29-1	TRBJ2-1	SVEVPGRVEQF
TRBV20-1	TRBJ2-3	SAIGLGDTQY
TRBV20-1	TRBJ1-2	SAKIAELNYGYT
TRBV6-6	TRBJ2-7	ASSSGPSDLYEQY
TRBV5-6	TRBJ1-5	ASSLRGQAEGNQPQH
TRBV27	TRBJ2-2	ASSQIGTGAPSSNTGELF
TRBV19	TRBJ2-1	ASSIVGLTHNEQF
TRBV5-6	TRBJ2-7	ASSLSTVYEQY
TRBV29-1	TRBJ1-1	SASGALGTEAF